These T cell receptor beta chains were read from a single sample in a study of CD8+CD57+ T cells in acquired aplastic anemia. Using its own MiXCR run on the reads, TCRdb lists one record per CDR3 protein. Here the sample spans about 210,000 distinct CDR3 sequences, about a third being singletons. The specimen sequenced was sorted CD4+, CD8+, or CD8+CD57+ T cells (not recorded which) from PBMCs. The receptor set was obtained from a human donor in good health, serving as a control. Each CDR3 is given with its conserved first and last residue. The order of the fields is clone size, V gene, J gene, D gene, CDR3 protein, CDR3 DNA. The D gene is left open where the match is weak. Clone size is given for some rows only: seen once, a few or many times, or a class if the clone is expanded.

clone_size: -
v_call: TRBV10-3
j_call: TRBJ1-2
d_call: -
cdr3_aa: CAARGGGLYGYTF
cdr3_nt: TGTGCCGCCAGAGGGGGGGGCCTCTATGGCTACACCTTC

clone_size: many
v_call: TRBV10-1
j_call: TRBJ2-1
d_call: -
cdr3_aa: CASSTGLYNEQFF
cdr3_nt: TGCGCCAGCAGTACCGGACTGTACAATGAGCAGTTCTTC

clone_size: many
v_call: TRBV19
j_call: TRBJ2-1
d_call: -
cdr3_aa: CASRSRGNNEQFF
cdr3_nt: TGTGCCAGTAGAAGTAGGGGTAACAATGAGCAGTTCTTC

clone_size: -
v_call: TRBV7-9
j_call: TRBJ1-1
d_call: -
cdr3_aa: CASSYPNTEAFF
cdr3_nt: TGTGCCAGCAGCTACCCCAACACTGAAGCTTTCTTT

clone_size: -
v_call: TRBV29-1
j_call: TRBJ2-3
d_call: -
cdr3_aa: CSVDLRGGTDTQYF
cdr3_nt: TGCAGCGTTGATCTCAGGGGTGGGACAGATACGCAGTATTTT

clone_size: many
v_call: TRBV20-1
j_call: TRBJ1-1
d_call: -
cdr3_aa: CSASWSMNTEAFF
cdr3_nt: TGCAGTGCTTCGTGGTCCATGAACACTGAAGCTTTCTTT

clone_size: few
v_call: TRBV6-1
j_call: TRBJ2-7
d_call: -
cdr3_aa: CASGRVDSGYEQYF
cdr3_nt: TGTGCCAGCGGTAGAGTGGATAGTGGCTACGAGCAGTACTTC

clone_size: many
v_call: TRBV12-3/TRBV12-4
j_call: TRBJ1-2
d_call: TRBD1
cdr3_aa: CASRPDRYYGYTF
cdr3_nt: TGTGCCAGCAGACCGGACAGGTACTATGGCTACACCTTC

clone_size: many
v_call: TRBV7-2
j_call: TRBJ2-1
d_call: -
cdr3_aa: CASSYPPGSPNEQFF
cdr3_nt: TGTGCCAGCAGCTACCCTCCCGGTAGCCCCAATGAGCAGTTCTTC

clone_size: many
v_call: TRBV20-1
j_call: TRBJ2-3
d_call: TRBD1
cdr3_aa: CSANSGQGADTQYF
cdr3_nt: TGCAGTGCCAACTCGGGACAGGGTGCCGATACGCAGTATTTT

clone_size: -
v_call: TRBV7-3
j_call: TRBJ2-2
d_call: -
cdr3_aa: CASSLENTGELFF
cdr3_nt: TGTGCCAGCAGCTTAGAGAACACCGGGGAGCTGTTTTTT

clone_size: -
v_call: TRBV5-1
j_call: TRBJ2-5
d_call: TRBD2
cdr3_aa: CASSLGLADQETQYF
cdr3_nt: TGCGCCAGCAGCTTGGGACTAGCGGACCAAGAGACCCAGTACTTC

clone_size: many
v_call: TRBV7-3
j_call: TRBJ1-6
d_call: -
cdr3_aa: CASSLQGLGNSPLHF
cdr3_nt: TGTGCCAGCAGCTTGCAGGGGCTGGGTAATTCACCCCTCCACTTT

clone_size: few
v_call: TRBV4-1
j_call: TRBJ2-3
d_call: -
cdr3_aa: CASSQGPGRTADTQYF
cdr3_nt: TGCGCCAGCAGCCAAGGCCCTGGGCGCACCGCAGATACGCAGTATTTT

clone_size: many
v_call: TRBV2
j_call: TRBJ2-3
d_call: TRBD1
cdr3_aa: CASRRIRVRDRVQDTQYF
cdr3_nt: TGTGCCAGCAGGAGGATTAGGGTCCGGGACAGGGTGCAAGATACGCAGTATTTT

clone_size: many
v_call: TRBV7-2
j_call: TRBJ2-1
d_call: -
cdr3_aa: CASSFLQGLNEQFF
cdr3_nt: TGTGCCAGCAGCTTTTTACAGGGTCTCAATGAGCAGTTCTTC

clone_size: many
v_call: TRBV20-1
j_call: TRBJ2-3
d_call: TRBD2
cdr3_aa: CSASKPSGPAGDTQYF
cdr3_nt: TGCAGTGCTAGTAAGCCTAGCGGCCCGGCGGGAGATACGCAGTATTTT

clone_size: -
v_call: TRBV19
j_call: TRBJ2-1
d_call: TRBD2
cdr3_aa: CASRAGTSGHNEQFF
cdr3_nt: TGTGCCAGTAGAGCCGGGACTAGCGGGCACAATGAGCAGTTCTTC

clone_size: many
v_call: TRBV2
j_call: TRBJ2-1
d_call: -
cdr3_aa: CASSRLLSEEFF
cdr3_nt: TGTGCCAGCAGTCGCTTACTCTCCGAGGAGTTCTTC

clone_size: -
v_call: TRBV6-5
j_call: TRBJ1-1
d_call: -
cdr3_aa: CASSYTLGRDTRTEAFF
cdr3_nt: TGTGCCAGCAGTTACACGCTGGGTCGGGACACACGAACTGAAGCTTTCTTT

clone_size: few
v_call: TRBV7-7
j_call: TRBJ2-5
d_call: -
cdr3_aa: CASSLARGGETQYF
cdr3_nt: TGTGCCAGCAGCTTAGCCAGGGGAGGAGAGACCCAGTACTTC

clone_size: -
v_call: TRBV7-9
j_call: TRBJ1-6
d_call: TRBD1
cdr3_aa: CASRTGTGVNSPLHF
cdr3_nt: TGTGCCAGCAGAACCGGGACAGGGGTAAATTCACCCCTCCACTTT

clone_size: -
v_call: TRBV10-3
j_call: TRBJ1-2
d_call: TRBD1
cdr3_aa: CAISDSGTGVYGYTF
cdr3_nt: TGTGCCATCAGTGATTCCGGGACAGGGGTATATGGCTACACCTTC

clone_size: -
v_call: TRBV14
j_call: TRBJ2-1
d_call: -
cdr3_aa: CASSQDQNNAWDEQFF
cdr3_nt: TGTGCCAGCAGCCAAGATCAAAACAACGCTTGGGATGAGCAGTTCTTC

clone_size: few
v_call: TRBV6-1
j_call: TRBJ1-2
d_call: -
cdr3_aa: CASSEAIGYYGYTF
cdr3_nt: TGTGCCAGCAGTGAAGCGATCGGGTACTATGGCTACACCTTC

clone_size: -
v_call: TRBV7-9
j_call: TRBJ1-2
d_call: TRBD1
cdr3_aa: CATSDPLTGSYGYTF
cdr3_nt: TGTGCCACCAGTGATCCCCTGACAGGGTCCTATGGCTACACCTTC

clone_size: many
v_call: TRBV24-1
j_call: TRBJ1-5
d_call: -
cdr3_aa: CATSDSRTAVGGAQHF
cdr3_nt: TGTGCCACCAGTGATTCGCGGACAGCCGTTGGGGGGGCCCAGCATTTT

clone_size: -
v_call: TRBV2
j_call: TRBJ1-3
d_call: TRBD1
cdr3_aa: CASSEQGAAGNTIYF
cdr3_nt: TGTGCCAGCAGCGAACAGGGGGCGGCTGGAAACACCATATATTTT

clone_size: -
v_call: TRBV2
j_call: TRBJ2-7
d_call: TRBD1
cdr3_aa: CASRRSGTASYEQYF
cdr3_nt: TGTGCCAGCAGACGATCCGGGACAGCCTCCTACGAGCAGTACTTC

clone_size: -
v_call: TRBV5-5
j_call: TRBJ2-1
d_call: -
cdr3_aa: CASSEKSYNEQFF
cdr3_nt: TGTGCCAGCAGCGAGAAGTCCTACAATGAGCAGTTCTTC

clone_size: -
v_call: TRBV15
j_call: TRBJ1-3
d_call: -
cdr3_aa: CATSRDRLGNTIYF
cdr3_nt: TGTGCCACCAGCAGAGATCGTCTTGGAAACACCATATATTTT

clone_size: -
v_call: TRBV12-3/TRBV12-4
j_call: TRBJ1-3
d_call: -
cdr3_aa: CASTKTGNTIYF
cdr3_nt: TGTGCCAGCACCAAAACTGGAAACACCATATATTTT

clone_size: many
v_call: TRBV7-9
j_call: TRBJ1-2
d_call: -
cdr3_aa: CASRQKGSGYGYTF
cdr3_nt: TGTGCCAGCAGACAAAAAGGGAGTGGCTATGGCTACACCTTC

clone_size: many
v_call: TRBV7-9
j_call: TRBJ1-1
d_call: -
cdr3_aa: CASSPQGSGNTEAFF
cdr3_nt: TGTGCCAGCAGCCCCCAGGGCAGCGGGAACACTGAAGCTTTCTTT

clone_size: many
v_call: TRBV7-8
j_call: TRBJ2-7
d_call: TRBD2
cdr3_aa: CASSGGGVFPYEQYF
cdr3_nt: TGTGCCAGCAGCGGGGGGGGGGTGTTCCCCTACGAGCAGTACTTC

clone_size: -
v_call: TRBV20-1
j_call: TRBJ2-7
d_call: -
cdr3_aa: CSARNRRFYDEQYF
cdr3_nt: TGCAGTGCTAGGAACCGCAGGTTCTACGACGAGCAGTACTTC

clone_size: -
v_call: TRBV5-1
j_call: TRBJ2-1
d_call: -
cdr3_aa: CASSLDGVYNEQFF
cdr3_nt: TGCGCCAGCAGCTTGGATGGGGTCTACAATGAGCAGTTCTTC

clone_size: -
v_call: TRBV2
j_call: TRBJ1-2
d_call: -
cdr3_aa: CASNDDFSYGYTF
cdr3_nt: TGTGCCAGCAACGATGACTTTTCCTATGGCTACACCTTC

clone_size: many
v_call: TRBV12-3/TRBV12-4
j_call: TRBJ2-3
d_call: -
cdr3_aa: CASKVWAESTDTQYF
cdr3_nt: TGTGCCAGCAAAGTTTGGGCGGAAAGCACAGATACGCAGTATTTT

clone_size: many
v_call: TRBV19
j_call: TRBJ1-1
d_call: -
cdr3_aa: CASSLRGPGTEAFF
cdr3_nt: TGTGCCAGTAGTCTGCGGGGGCCGGGTACTGAAGCTTTCTTT

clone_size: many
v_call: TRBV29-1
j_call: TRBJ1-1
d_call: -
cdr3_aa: CSVERVMSTEAFF
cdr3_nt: TGCAGCGTTGAACGGGTAATGAGCACTGAAGCTTTCTTT

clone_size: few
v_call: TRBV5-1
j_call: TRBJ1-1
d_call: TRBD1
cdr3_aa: CASSPGQMNTEAFF
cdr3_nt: TGCGCCAGCAGCCCGGGACAGATGAACACTGAAGCTTTCTTT

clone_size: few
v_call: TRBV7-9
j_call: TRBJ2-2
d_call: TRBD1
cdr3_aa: CASSRQGLVFGELFF
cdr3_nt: TGTGCCAGCAGCCGACAGGGGTTGGTGTTCGGGGAGCTGTTTTTT

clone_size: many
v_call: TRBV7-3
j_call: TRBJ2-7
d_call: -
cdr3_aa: CASSLTGDGGNYEQYF
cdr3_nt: TGTGCCAGCAGCTTAACGGGGGACGGAGGAAACTACGAGCAGTACTTC

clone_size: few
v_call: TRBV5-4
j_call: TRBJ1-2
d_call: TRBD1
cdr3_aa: CASSLATRQGSYGYTF
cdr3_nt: TGTGCCAGCAGCTTGGCGACAAGACAGGGGTCCTATGGCTACACCTTC

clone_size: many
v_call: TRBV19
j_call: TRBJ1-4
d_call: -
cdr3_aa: CASSSTGYEKLFF
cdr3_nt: TGTGCCAGTAGTTCTACAGGGTATGAAAAACTGTTTTTT

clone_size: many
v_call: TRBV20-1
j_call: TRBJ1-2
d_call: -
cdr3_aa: CSARGADHYGYTF
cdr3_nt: TGCAGTGCTAGAGGCGCAGACCACTATGGCTACACCTTC

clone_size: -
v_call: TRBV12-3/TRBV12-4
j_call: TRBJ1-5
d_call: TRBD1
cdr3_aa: CASRRTGGGGNQPQHF
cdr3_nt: TGTGCCAGCAGAAGGACAGGGGGGGGGGGCAATCAGCCCCAGCATTTT

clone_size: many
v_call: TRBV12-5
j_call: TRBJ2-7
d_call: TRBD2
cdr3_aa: CASGLREAFDEQYF
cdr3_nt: TGTGCTAGTGGTTTGCGGGAGGCGTTTGACGAGCAGTACTTC

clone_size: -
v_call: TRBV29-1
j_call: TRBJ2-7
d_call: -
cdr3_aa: CSVAPDYYEQYF
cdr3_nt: TGCAGCGTCGCCCCGGACTACTACGAGCAGTACTTC

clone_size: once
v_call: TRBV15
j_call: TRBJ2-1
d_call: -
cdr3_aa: CATSSSGPLNEQFF
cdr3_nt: TGTGCCACCAGCAGCTCGGGCCCTCTCAATGAGCAGTTCTTC

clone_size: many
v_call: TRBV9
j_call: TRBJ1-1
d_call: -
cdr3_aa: CASQLGPGHTEAFF
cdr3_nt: TGTGCCAGCCAACTCGGCCCGGGACACACTGAAGCTTTCTTT

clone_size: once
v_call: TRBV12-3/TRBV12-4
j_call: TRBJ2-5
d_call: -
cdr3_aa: CASSLGGGSTKKTQYF
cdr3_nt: TGTGCCAGCAGTTTAGGTGGGGGGTCCACCAAAAAGACCCAGTACTTC

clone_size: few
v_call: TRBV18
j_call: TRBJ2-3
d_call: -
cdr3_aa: CASSLYTDTQYF
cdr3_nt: TGTGCCAGCTCACTTTACACAGATACGCAGTATTTT

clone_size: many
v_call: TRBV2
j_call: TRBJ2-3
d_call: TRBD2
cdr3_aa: CASPGLGTDTQYF
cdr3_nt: TGTGCCTCTCCGGGACTAGGCACAGATACGCAGTATTTT